This TCR beta chain was sequenced in a study of control samples from healthy donors and cancer patients. This clone came up once. The V end lost 1 base, the J end lost 1 base, and 8 bases lay between the germline ends. The CDR3 totals 14 residues. Germline V lookup: CDR1 SGHKS, CDR2 YYEKEE (reference sequence). Clones were read by immunoSEQ multiplex PCR, and TCRdb kept only the in-frame ones, dropping some. In the table there are about 51,000 clones, approximately 80% of which are singletons. The chain employs TRBV5-5 and TRBJ2-5; no clear D. This receptor was taken from a man in his 70s in good health. The material sequenced was blood. The DNA for the CDR3 is TGTGCCAGCAGCTTGTATCAGCGCCAAGAGACCCAGTACTTC. Protein product: CASSLYQRQETQYF.